One T cell receptor beta chain is described in this entry. Its antigen is undetermined. These data belong to a study of T cells in tumors after PD-1 blockade. Turning to the study itself: During anti-PD-1 treatment, some patients continued daily vismodegib 150 mg. Mean per blood sample: 113,528 templates (about 21,000-290,000), 36,536 unique clonotypes. Study conclusions and caveats: About 45% of tumor TCR clonotypes were also found in blood.

Method: immunoSEQ multiplex PCR; TCRdb's copy keeps in-frame clones and lacks some. The profile shows about 60,000 clones, over 65% of them singletons. The CDR3 length is 14 residues. Germline V gene sequence: CDR1 LNHDA, CDR2 SQIVND (reference sequence). V lost 4 bases and J lost 3; bases outside the gene matches: 1. This material consisted of PBMCs, taken after anti-PD-1 treatment. The genes are TRBV19 and TRBJ2-7; TRBD2 agrees at 12 bases. This receptor was obtained from a human donor with basal cell carcinoma. CDR3 nucleotide sequence: TGTGCCAGTAGTAGGGGACTAGCGGGCTACGAGCAGTACTTC. Translated: CASSRGLAGYEQYF.